These 23 T cell receptor beta chains came from one sample sequenced in a study of T cells in tumors after PD-1 blockade. The protocol was immunoSEQ multiplex PCR, while the TCRdb copy is restricted to in-frame clones and leaves out a portion. The profile shows about 48,000 clones, more than 65% of them singletons. The source was PBMCs, collected before anti-PD-1 treatment. The source of these receptors is a human donor with basal cell carcinoma.

The rearrangement uses TRBV27 and TRBJ1-3; D not resolved. Germline loops: CDR1 MNHEY, CDR2 SMNVEV (reference sequence). Trimming stripped 2 bases from V and 2 bases from J, with 4 bases between. The CDR3 extends over 13 amino acids. The CDR3 DNA reads TGTGCCAGCAGTTTACGGGCTGGAAACACCATATATTTT. This sequence encodes CASSLRAGNTIYF.

The chain has TRBV24-1 and TRBJ2-1; 13 bases line up with TRBD2. V was clipped by 1 base and J by 13 bases; unmatched bases: 9. Germline-derived CDR1 and CDR2 are KGHDR and SFDVKD. The CDR3 runs 16 residues. CDR3: CATSDFVTSGGPHQFF. The CDR3 region has the DNA TGTGCCACCAGTGATTTTGTGACTAGCGGGGGGCCCCATCAGTTCTTC.

This sequence joins TRBV6-6 and TRBJ2-3; D could derive from TRBD1 or TRBD2 (5 bases each). Germline CDR1 MNHNY, CDR2 SVGAGI (reference sequence). This CDR3 spans 12 amino acids. V was cut by 11 bases and J by 0 bases, with 9 bases left in between. CDR3 in amino acids: CAGGGSTDTQYF. The CDR3 coding sequence is TGTGCCGGGGGTGGAAGCACAGATACGCAGTATTTT.

The chain joins TRBV28 to TRBJ1-5; 7 bases map to TRBD1. J was trimmed by 2 bases and V by 5 bases; bases with no gene match: 12. Germline V gene data show CDR1 as MDHEN and CDR2 as SYDVKM. This CDR3 contains 17 residues. CDR3 nucleotides: TGTGCCAGCAGTACCGGGACAGTGAATAGGGGCAATCAGCCCCAGCATTTT. Its translation: CASSTGTVNRGNQPQHF.

V gene TRBV27 combines with J gene TRBJ2-7; D might be TRBD1 (6 bases). CDR1 MNHEY and CDR2 SMNVEV come from the germline V gene (reference sequence). V lost 5 bases to trimming and J lost 2 bases, with 28 bases between them. The CDR3 has 19 amino acids. The CDR3 here is CASSKRQGFPNTLPYEQYF. The CDR3 bases are TGTGCCAGCAGTAAAAGGCAGGGGTTTCCTAACACTCTACCCTACGAGCAGTACTTC.

This clone was seen a few times. The V call is TRBV30, the J call TRBJ2-7; no definite D call. CDR1 is GTSNPN and CDR2 is SVGIG in the germline V gene (reference sequence). The CDR3 runs 12 residues. V gave up 2 bases and J gave up 4 bases, with 9 bases separating them. CDR3 bases: TGTGCCTGGAGTAGCTCCAAGTACGAGCAGTACTTC. The encoded protein is CAWSSSKYEQYF.

The chain carries TRBV5-6 and TRBJ1-3; 11 positions match TRBD1. This CDR3 is 16 amino acids long. CDR1 and CDR2 (germline): SGHDT, YYEEEE. J was trimmed by 7 bases and V by 4 bases; bases with no gene match: 10. The chain's CDR3 is CASSLPTGTGGNTIYF. The CDR3, as DNA: TGTGCCAGCAGCCTCCCAACCGGGACAGGGGGGAACACCATATATTTT.

The rearrangement uses TRBV6-4 and TRBJ2-3; TRBD2 might be the D (6 bases). This CDR3 has 15 amino acids. The germline V gene encodes CDR1 MRHNA and CDR2 SNTAGT. The V gene lost 5 bases and the J gene lost 2 bases, with 14 bases spanning the gap. The CDR3 protein is CASSQGGSSTDTQYF. The CDR3 coding sequence is TGTGCCAGCAGTCAAGGAGGGTCTTCCACAGATACGCAGTATTTT.

The J gene is TRBJ1-2, the V gene TRBV30; 7 nucleotides match TRBD1. The germline V gene encodes CDR1 GTSNPN and CDR2 SVGIG (reference sequence). V shed 3 bases, J shed 3 bases, and the junction held 13 bases outside the gene matches. The CDR3 is 16 residues long. CDR3 protein: CAWRDTTGRAYYGYTF. CDR3 bases: TGTGCCTGGAGAGACACGACAGGGCGGGCGTACTATGGCTACACCTTC.

This chain connects TRBV30 to TRBJ2-3, with D unresolved. The V and J ends lost 0 bases and 5 bases respectively, with 18 bases between them. The CDR3 has 16 residues. CDR1 is GTSNPN and CDR2 is SVGIG in the germline V gene (reference sequence). The CDR3 coding sequence is TGTGCCTGGAGTGTACCGTGGCAGACATTCAGAGATACGCAGTATTTT. Translating it yields CAWSVPWQTFRDTQYF.

The rearrangement links TRBV2 to TRBJ2-5; tentatively, D is TRBD2 (7 bases). The CDR3 totals 19 residues. Germline V gene lookup returns CDR1 SNHLY and CDR2 FYNNEI. V lost 7 bases to trimming and J lost 4 bases, with 31 bases between them. CDR3: CASTRTVGGGGLERETQYF. DNA for the CDR3: TGTGCCAGCACTCGAACTGTTGGGGGAGGGGGGCTCGAGAGAGAGACCCAGTACTTC.

V and J are TRBV7-2 and TRBJ2-7; D is undetermined. Between the trimmed V and J ends, which lost 2 bases and 2 bases, there was a span of 10 bases. CDR1 and CDR2 (germline): SGHTA, FQGNSA. CDR3 size: 14 residues. Written as DNA, the CDR3 is TGTGCCAGCAGCTTATGGGTCTCTCCCTACGAGCAGTACTTC. Its translation is CASSLWVSPYEQYF.

The rearrangement joins TRBV5-1 to TRBJ1-2, with D possibly being TRBD1 (5 bases). CDR1 SGHRS and CDR2 YFSETQ come from the germline V gene. The CDR3 is 13 residues long. Trimming took 4 bases from V and 4 from J, leaving 11 bases between them. The CDR3 loop reads CASSPDGAYGYTF. CDR3 in DNA: TGCGCCAGCAGCCCGGACGGGGCCTATGGCTACACCTTC.

The chain combines TRBV5-1 with TRBJ2-3, with D hard to call. V gave up 0 bases and J gave up 0 bases, with 17 bases separating them. This CDR3 has 18 residues. Germline V gives CDR1 SGHRS, CDR2 YFSETQ. CDR3 in DNA: TGCGCCAGCAGCTTGGAATTGGAGAATCCAACTAGCACAGATACGCAGTATTTT. It specifies CASSLELENPTSTDTQYF.

The table lists this clone with a few counts. At the DNA level, this CDR3 is encoded by other sequences in the same sample as well. The rearrangement uses TRBV30 and TRBJ2-7, with a possible D match to TRBD1 (6 bases). The CDR3 runs 12 residues. V was trimmed by 2 bases and J by 6 bases, leaving 11 bases between them. Germline CDR1 is GTSNPN and CDR2 is SVGIG (reference sequence). This chain's CDR3 is CAWSTGTGEQYF. DNA of the CDR3: TGTGCCTGGAGTACAGGGACCGGCGAGCAGTACTTC.

There are a few counts of this clone. The chain has TRBV4-1 and TRBJ2-7; unclear D gene. The ends were cut back, 1 base at V and 3 bases at J, with 13 bases in the middle. CDR3 length: 15 residues. Germline values: CDR1 MGHRA, CDR2 YSYEKL. CDR3 amino acids: CASSQVADGFYEQYF. As DNA, the CDR3 is TGCGCCAGCAGCCAAGTGGCGGACGGATTCTACGAGCAGTACTTC.

The CDR3 DNA is TGTGCCAGCAGCCAAGCGTCCGGAAACACCGGGGAGCTGTTTTTT. Amino acid sequence: CASSQASGNTGELFF. The genes are TRBV14 and TRBJ2-2, with unresolved D. CDR1 and CDR2 from the germline V gene are SGHDN and FVKESK. The CDR3 is 15 amino acids. Deletions cut 1 base from V and 2 bases from J, with 8 bases between.

The rearrangement links TRBV6-5 to TRBJ1-2, with D hard to call. The CDR3 consists of 14 residues. Germline CDR1 and CDR2: MNHEY and SVGAGI. Trimming took 5 bases from V and 3 from J, leaving 13 bases between them. The CDR3 here is CASSQDQRDYGYTF. The CDR3 DNA reads as TGTGCCAGCAGTCAGGACCAGAGGGACTATGGCTACACCTTC.

V gene TRBV5-1 combines with J gene TRBJ2-3, with D maybe TRBD2 (5 bases). The CDR3 runs to 15 residues. Germline-derived CDR1 and CDR2 are SGHRS and YFSETQ. The V and J ends lost 1 base and 1 base respectively, with 10 bases between them. CDR3 protein: CASSLTGIGTDTQYF. CDR3 bases: TGCGCCAGCAGCTTGACGGGGATCGGCACAGATACGCAGTATTTT.

This clone was seen more than once but under ten times. J is TRBJ2-2 and V is TRBV24-1; 11 positions match TRBD2. V lost 2 bases, J lost 0 bases, and 7 bases stayed unmatched. The CDR3 sequence is 19 residues long. CDR1 and CDR2 from the germline V gene are KGHDR and SFDVKD. CDR3: CATSDSFRLAGTNTGELFF. The DNA of the CDR3 is TGTGCCACCAGTGATTCCTTTAGACTAGCGGGGACGAACACCGGGGAGCTGTTTTTT.

V gene TRBV7-9 combines with J gene TRBJ2-1; a weak D match, TRBD1 (7 bases). The CDR3 consists of 17 residues. Germline V gene data show CDR1 as SEHNR and CDR2 as FQNEAQ (reference sequence). Trimming stripped 7 bases from V and 0 bases from J, with 19 bases between. The CDR3 sequence is CASTTRGAYTSYNEQFF. CDR3 coding DNA: TGTGCCAGCACCACCAGGGGGGCCTATACCTCCTACAATGAGCAGTTCTTC.

The J gene is TRBJ1-2, the V gene TRBV4-1; the match to TRBD1 covers 8 bases. V gave up 4 bases and J gave up 3 bases; unmatched junction bases: 7. The CDR3 has 15 amino acids. Germline assignment: CDR1 MGHRA and CDR2 YSYEKL. CDR3 nucleotides: TGCGCCAGCAGCCCCCCGACAGGGGTAGACTATGGCTACACCTTC. Protein product: CASSPPTGVDYGYTF.

V and J are TRBV19 and TRBJ1-1; 7 positions agree with TRBD1. CDR1 is LNHDA and CDR2 is SQIVND in the germline V gene (reference sequence). The CDR3 extends over 15 amino acids. Unmatched junction bases numbered 11, after V lost 7 bases and J lost 3 bases. The CDR3 sequence: CASTVGRGRYTEAFF. For the CDR3, the DNA is TGTGCCAGTACCGTGGGGAGGGGGCGGTACACTGAAGCTTTCTTT.